The 5 T cell receptor beta chains below were found in one sample sequenced in a study of blood T cell repertoires in COVID-19. Generated by immunoSEQ multiplex PCR, the TCRdb table keeps only in-frame clones and is missing some. This table has 100,000 or so clones, more than 70% appearing once. The specimen sequenced was peripheral blood. These receptors originate from a woman older than 75 with acute or convalescent COVID-19.

The J gene is TRBJ1-6, the V gene TRBV7-2; D is uncertain. The V end lost 1 base, the J end lost 6 bases, and 16 bases lay between the germline ends. Germline CDR1 SGHTA, CDR2 FQGNSA. The CDR3 runs 17 residues. The chain's CDR3 is CASSLGFGRKLNSPLHF. CDR3 sequence (DNA): TGTGCCAGCAGCTTAGGGTTCGGCAGGAAGCTTAATTCACCCCTCCACTTT.

The gene calls are TRBV18 and TRBJ1-1; D gene unclear. With 4 bases removed from V and 1 base from J, the gap between germline ends came to 7 bases. This CDR3 spans 13 amino acids. The germline gives CDR1 KGHSH, CDR2 LQKENI. This CDR3 is CASSLSSNTEAFF. CDR3 nucleotide sequence: TGTGCCAGCTCACTGTCCTCGAACACTGAAGCTTTCTTT.

The rearrangement uses TRBV5-1 and TRBJ2-1; 7 positions agree with TRBD2. CDR3 length: 15 residues. CDR1 is SGHRS, CDR2 YFSETQ, per germline. Trimming took 2 bases from V and 4 from J; bases not matched to a gene: 6. CDR3 loop: CASSLQAGVYNEQFF. The CDR3 DNA reads as TGCGCCAGCAGCTTACAGGCGGGGGTTTACAATGAGCAGTTCTTC.

The V gene is TRBV28, the J gene TRBJ1-4; D remains unclear. This CDR3 spans 11 amino acids. CDR1 and CDR2 from the germline V gene are MDHEN and SYDVKM. Trimming stripped 8 bases from V and 4 bases from J, with 5 bases between. CDR3 loop: CASSYNEKLFF. The DNA of the CDR3 is TGTGCCAGCTCGTATAATGAAAAACTGTTTTTT.

The V gene is TRBV6-5, the J gene TRBJ1-1, with D uncertain. Germline CDR1 and CDR2: MNHEY and SVGAGI. Trimming took 8 bases from V and 1 from J, leaving 5 bases between them. There are 11 residues in the CDR3. The CDR3 here is CASRKNTEAFF. CDR3 sequence (DNA): TGTGCCAGCCGTAAGAACACTGAAGCTTTCTTT.